The TCR beta chain described here comes from a study of beta chain features in type 1 diabetes. From germline, CDR1 is MDHEN and CDR2 SYDVKM. The CDR3 runs 16 residues. V gave up 4 bases and J gave up 2 bases, with 15 bases separating them. The investigators reverse transcribed all of the isolated RNA, so they sequenced expressed TCRB transcripts. The data were produced by immunoSEQ multiplex PCR, yet TCRdb's version contains in-frame clones alone and is incomplete. The sample lists about 13,000 clones; 35% to 55% were seen once. Sequenced material: stem cell memory CD4+ T cells from blood. The receptor comes from a man in his late teens or twenties in good health. The V call is TRBV28, the J call TRBJ2-4; perhaps TRBD2 as D (6 bases). This CDR3 is CASSSGTLSTKNIQYF. Here the CDR3 DNA reads TGTGCCAGCAGTTCCGGGACTCTCAGTACCAAAAACATTCAGTACTTC.